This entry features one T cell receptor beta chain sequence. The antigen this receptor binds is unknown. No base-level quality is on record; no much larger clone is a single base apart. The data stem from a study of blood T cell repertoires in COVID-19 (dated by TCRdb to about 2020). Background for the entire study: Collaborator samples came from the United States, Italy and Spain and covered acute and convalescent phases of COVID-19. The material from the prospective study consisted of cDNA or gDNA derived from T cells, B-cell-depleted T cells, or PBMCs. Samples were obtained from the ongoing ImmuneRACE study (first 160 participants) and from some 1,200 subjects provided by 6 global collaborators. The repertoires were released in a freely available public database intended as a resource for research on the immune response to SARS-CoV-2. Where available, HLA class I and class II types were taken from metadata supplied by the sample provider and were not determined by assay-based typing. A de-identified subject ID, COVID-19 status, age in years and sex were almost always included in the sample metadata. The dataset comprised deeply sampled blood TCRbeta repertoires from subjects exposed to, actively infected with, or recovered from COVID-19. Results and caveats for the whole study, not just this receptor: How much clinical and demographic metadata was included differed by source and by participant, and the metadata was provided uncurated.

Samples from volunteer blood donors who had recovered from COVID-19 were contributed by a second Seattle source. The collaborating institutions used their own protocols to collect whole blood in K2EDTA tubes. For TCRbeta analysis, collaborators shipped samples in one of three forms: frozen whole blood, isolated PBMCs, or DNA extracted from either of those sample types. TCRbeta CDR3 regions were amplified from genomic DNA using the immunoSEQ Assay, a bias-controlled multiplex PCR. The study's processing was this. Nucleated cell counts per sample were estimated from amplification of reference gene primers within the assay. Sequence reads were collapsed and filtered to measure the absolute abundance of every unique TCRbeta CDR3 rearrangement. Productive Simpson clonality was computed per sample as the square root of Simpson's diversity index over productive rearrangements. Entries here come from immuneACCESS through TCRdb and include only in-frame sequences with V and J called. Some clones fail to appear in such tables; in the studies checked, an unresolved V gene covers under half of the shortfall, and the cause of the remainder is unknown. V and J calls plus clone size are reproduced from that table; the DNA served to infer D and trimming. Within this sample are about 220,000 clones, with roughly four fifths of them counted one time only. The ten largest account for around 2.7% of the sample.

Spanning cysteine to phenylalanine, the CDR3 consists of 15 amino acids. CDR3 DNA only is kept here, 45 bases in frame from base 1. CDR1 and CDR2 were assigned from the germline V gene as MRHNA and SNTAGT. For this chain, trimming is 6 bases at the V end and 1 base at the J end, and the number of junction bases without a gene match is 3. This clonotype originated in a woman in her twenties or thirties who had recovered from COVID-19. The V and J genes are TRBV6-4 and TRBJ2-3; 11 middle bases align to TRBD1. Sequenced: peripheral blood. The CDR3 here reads CASSRTGGGTDTQYF. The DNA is TGTGCCAGCAGCAGGACAGGGGGCGGCACAGATACGCAGTATTTT.